This TCR beta chain comes out of a study of graft-versus-host responses after intestinal transplantation. Study as a whole: Grafts were multivisceral, liver-intestinal, or isolated intestinal. All recipients were given anti-thymocyte globulin induction, and tacrolimus and steroids were then administered for 2 to 4 years.

About this clone itself: The antigen is unknown.

TCRdb's copy holds only in-frame clones and misses some; the assay was immunoSEQ multiplex PCR. The table has 60,000 to 65,000 clones, 90% seen once; the top ten hold around 1.7%. Study-wide results and caveats: High graft-versus-host to host-versus-graft clonal ratios were seen in allografts of patients with graft-donor T cell macrochimerism.

With 5 bases clipped from V and 7 bases from J, the junction kept 11 bases outside the gene matches. Germline V gene lookup returns CDR1 GTSNPN and CDR2 SVGIG (reference sequence). This CDR3 contains 16 residues. Specimen: unstimulated CD8+ T cells sorted from spleen or lymph node cells, collected before transplant. The TCR sequence derives from a human donor who was the organ donor for an intestinal transplant. The rearrangement uses TRBV30 and TRBJ2-1, with 13 bases that match TRBD2. The CDR3 protein is CAWANPGLAGVNEQFF. The CDR3 DNA sequence: TGTGCCTGGGCCAACCCCGGACTAGCGGGAGTAAATGAGCAGTTCTTC. The full variable domain, rest sourced from reference TRBV30 and TRBJ2-1, is SQTIHQWPATLVQPVGSPLSLECTVEGTSNPNLYWYRQAAGRGLQLLFYSVGIGQISSEVPQNLSASRPQDRQFILSSKKLLLSDSGFYLCAWANPGLAGVNEQFFGPGTRLTVL.